What follows are 31 T cell receptor beta chains derived from one specimen sequenced in a study of blood T cell repertoires in COVID-19. Measured with immunoSEQ multiplex PCR; TCRdb has only the in-frame clones, and not every one. Among 250,000 to 350,000 clones, 87% were seen once, and the ten largest hold roughly 8%. Sequenced sample: peripheral blood. The receptors were sampled from a woman aged 45-60 years who had recovered from COVID-19.

The rearrangement uses TRBV2 and TRBJ2-1, with TRBD2 matching 11 bases. V shed 7 bases, J shed 7 bases, and the junction held 12 bases outside the gene matches. CDR1 SNHLY and CDR2 FYNNEI come from the germline V gene. This CDR3 spans 16 amino acids. This CDR3 is CASIPLTSGDWNEQFF. In DNA, the CDR3 is TGTGCCAGCATCCCTCTGACTAGCGGGGATTGGAATGAGCAGTTCTTC.

This chain joins TRBV6-6 and TRBJ2-3; a possible D gene is TRBD1 (6 bases). Trimming removed 7 bases at V and 0 bases at J, with 14 bases between. Germline assignment: CDR1 MNHNY and CDR2 SVGAGI (reference sequence). The CDR3 loop spans 15 amino acids. CDR3 region: CASKLVDSSTDTQYF. CDR3 bases: TGTGCCAGCAAGTTAGTGGACAGTAGCACAGATACGCAGTATTTT.

The rearrangement joins TRBV11-3 to TRBJ1-1, with TRBD1 matching 8 bases. Losses at the gene ends were 4 bases for V and 2 bases for J; bases not matched to a gene: 6. Germline V lookup: CDR1 SGHNT, CDR2 YENEEA. There are 15 residues in the CDR3. CDR3 nucleotides: TGTGCCAGCAGCTACGGACAGGGCCAAAACACTGAAGCTTTCTTT. It specifies CASSYGQGQNTEAFF.

The chain is built from TRBV27 and TRBJ2-3; a weak D match, TRBD2 (7 bases). V was shortened by 5 bases and J by 1 base, with 22 bases between the two germline ends. The CDR3 has 18 amino acids. Germline CDR1 MNHEY, CDR2 SMNVEV (reference sequence). CDR3 in DNA: TGTGCCAGCAGTCGTACCAGGGCGGGGGCGTCCGGCACAGATACGCAGTATTTT. Translating gives CASSRTRAGASGTDTQYF.

The chain carries TRBV6-6 and TRBJ2-3; TRBD2 matches 9 bases. The junction had 12 bases not matched to a gene; V was cut back by 8 bases and J by 3 bases. The CDR3 has 16 residues. Germline V gene sequence: CDR1 MNHNY, CDR2 SVGAGI (reference sequence). DNA of the CDR3: TGTGCCAGCTTCGGGCGGGAGGGCCGTTGGACAGATACGCAGTATTTT. Translation gives CASFGREGRWTDTQYF.

The chain is built from TRBV2 and TRBJ2-3, with 8 bases identical to TRBD2. This CDR3 spans 15 amino acids. The junction had 7 bases not matched to a gene; V was cut back by 6 bases and J by 2 bases. Germline CDR1 and CDR2: SNHLY and FYNNEI. CDR3 in DNA: TGTGCCAGCAGGGCCGGGACTAGATTCACAGATACGCAGTATTTT. It encodes CASRAGTRFTDTQYF.

The genes are TRBV29-1 and TRBJ1-2; D uncertain. Germline V gene sequence: CDR1 SQVTM, CDR2 ANQGSEA. The CDR3 is 15 residues long. V lost 5 bases and J lost 4, with 20 bases in between. CDR3 amino acids: CSVIQGGATGYGYTF. The CDR3 region has the DNA TGCAGCGTTATCCAAGGAGGAGCTACTGGCTATGGCTACACCTTC.

This clone was detected once. The rearrangement uses TRBV5-6 and TRBJ2-7, with TRBD1 identical over 8 bases. This CDR3 has 15 amino acids. The V gene's germline CDR1 is SGHDT and CDR2 YYEEEE. With V trimmed by 4 bases and J by 1 base, 7 bases remained unmatched. The CDR3 reads CASSLDRVASYEQYF. CDR3 bases: TGTGCCAGCAGCCTGGACAGGGTGGCGTCCTACGAGCAGTACTTC.

V and J are TRBV10-3 and TRBJ1-1; 8 bases line up with TRBD1. Unmatched junction bases numbered 3, after V lost 4 bases and J lost 5 bases. Germline assignment: CDR1 ENHRY and CDR2 SYGVKD. The CDR3 is made up of 13 amino acids. CDR3 sequence (DNA): TGTGCCATCAGTGGGGACAGGAAAACTGAAGCTTTCTTT. This gives the protein CAISGDRKTEAFF.

The V gene is TRBV28, the J gene TRBJ1-5; 7 bases map to TRBD1. CDR3 size: 14 residues. V trimming: 5 bases; J trimming: 7 bases; junction bases outside the gene matches: 8. Germline V gene sequence: CDR1 MDHEN, CDR2 SYDVKM. The CDR3 region has the DNA TGTGCCAGCAGTCCCGGACAGGCGCGGCAGCCCCAGCATTTT. Its protein is CASSPGQARQPQHF.

The chain carries TRBV2 and TRBJ1-5; no firm D call. CDR1 and CDR2 from the germline V gene are SNHLY and FYNNEI. This CDR3 comprises 13 residues. Deletions cut 3 bases from V and 6 bases from J, with 9 bases between. The CDR3 region has the DNA TGTGCCAGCAGTGATCGAGCCGGTCAGCCCCAGCATTTT. Its protein is CASSDRAGQPQHF. The full variable domain, with the rest looked up from reference TRBV2 and TRBJ1-5, is EPEVTQTPSHQVTQMGQEVILRCVPISNHLYFYWYRQILGQKVEFLVSFYNNEISEKSEIFDDQFSVERPDGSNFTLKIRSTKLEDSAMYFCASSDRAGQPQHFGDGTRLSIL.

V usage is TRBV5-4 and J usage is TRBJ1-3; D uncertain. The CDR3 runs to 14 residues. Trimming left V 0 bases short and J 0 bases short, with 4 bases between. Germline assignment: CDR1 SGHNT and CDR2 YYREEE (reference sequence). In DNA, the CDR3 is TGTGCCAGCAGCTTGGCGTCCTCTGGAAACACCATATATTTT. This codes for CASSLASSGNTIYF. The full variable domain, in which reference TRBV5-4 and TRBJ1-3 provide the parts outside the CDR3, is ETGVTQSPTHLIKTRGQQVTLRCSSQSGHNTVSWYQQALGQGPQFIFQYYREEENGRGNFPPRFSGLQFPNYSSELNVNALELDDSALYLCASSLASSGNTIYFGEGSWLTVV.

The chain employs TRBV30 and TRBJ1-4; perhaps TRBD1 as D (5 bases). The CDR3 loop spans 15 amino acids. Germline V lookup: CDR1 GTSNPN, CDR2 SVGIG (reference sequence). V lost 1 base, J lost 7 bases, and 16 bases lay in between. This CDR3 is CAWSATAGRGEKLFF. The CDR3 DNA is TGTGCCTGGAGTGCCACAGCAGGGCGGGGTGAAAAACTGTTTTTT.

The rearrangement links TRBV6-5 to TRBJ1-2; TRBD1 aligns across 8 bases. Losses at the gene ends were 6 bases for V and 8 bases for J; bases not matched to a gene: 8. This CDR3 contains 13 residues. Germline CDR1 is MNHEY and CDR2 is SVGAGI. The chain's CDR3 is CASSGRQGQGYTF. The CDR3 DNA is TGTGCCAGCAGCGGAAGACAGGGGCAGGGCTACACCTTC.

This chain connects TRBV7-2 to TRBJ2-5; 9 bases are shared with TRBD2. The CDR3 runs 13 residues. Germline CDR1 and CDR2: SGHTA and FQGNSA. Unmatched junction bases numbered 2, after V lost 6 bases and J lost 3 bases. The CDR3 region is CASRIAGEETQYF. The DNA for the CDR3 is TGTGCCAGCAGAATAGCGGGGGAAGAGACCCAGTACTTC.

This chain uses TRBV18 with TRBJ1-5; unclear D gene. Germline V gene sequence: CDR1 KGHSH, CDR2 LQKENI. Between the trimmed V and J ends, which lost 3 bases and 6 bases, there was a span of 9 bases. The CDR3 extends over 13 amino acids. The CDR3: CASSPSAVQPQHF. In DNA form, the CDR3 reads TGTGCCAGCTCACCTTCAGCGGTTCAGCCCCAGCATTTT.

V usage is TRBV7-6 and J usage is TRBJ1-1; TRBD1 agrees at 7 bases. Germline CDR1 is SGHVS and CDR2 is FNYEAQ. The CDR3 consists of 16 residues. The ends lost 0 bases at V and 8 bases at J; junction bases unmatched: 12. The CDR3 spells CASSLATGTFLGEAFF. In DNA, the CDR3 is TGTGCCAGCAGCTTAGCGACAGGGACCTTCTTGGGGGAAGCTTTCTTT. Full variable domain (remainder filled in from reference TRBV7-6 and TRBJ1-1): GAGVSQSPRYKVTKRGQDVALRCDPISGHVSLYWYRQALGQGPEFLTYFNYEAQQDKSGLPNDRFSAERPEGSISTLTIQRTEQRDSAMYRCASSLATGTFLGEAFFGQGTRLTVV.

The count of this clone is one. The V gene is TRBV2, the J gene TRBJ1-3, with TRBD1 identical over 9 bases. V shed 8 bases and J 4 bases; nucleotides not matched to a gene: 3. The CDR3 is 13 residues long. Germline CDR1 and CDR2: SNHLY and FYNNEI. The CDR3 loop is CASRQGVGNTIYF. CDR3 DNA: TGTGCCAGCCGACAGGGGGTCGGAAACACCATATATTTT.

Only a few counts were recorded for this clone. One end of the junction fails to match germline, which may point to a read error. V and J are TRBV7-7 and TRBJ2-5, with TRBD2 matching 8 bases. Germline assignment: CDR1 SSHAT and CDR2 FNYEAQ (reference sequence). The CDR3 contains 15 residues. CDR3 in amino acids: CASSAGLAPPETQYF. CDR3 sequence (DNA): TGTGCTAGCAGCGCAGGACTAGCCCCCCCAGAGACCCAGTACTTC.

The CDR3 protein is CASSLGTGETGELFF. CDR3 DNA: TGTGCCAGCAGCTTAGGGACGGGGGAGACCGGGGAGCTGTTTTTT. The chain is built from TRBV7-9 and TRBJ2-2, with D perhaps matching TRBD2 (6 bases). The V end was cut by 1 base, the J end by 5 bases, with 11 bases between. The germline V gene encodes CDR1 SEHNR and CDR2 FQNEAQ (reference sequence). This CDR3 region has 15 residues.

The rearrangement joins TRBV10-3 to TRBJ2-3; 10 bases align to TRBD1. This CDR3 is 14 amino acids long. Trimming at V came to 11 bases and at J to 3 bases, leaving 8 bases not matched to a gene. Germline CDR1 is ENHRY and CDR2 is SYGVKD. The CDR3 DNA is TGTGCCGCCAGGACAGGGGGTGGGACAGATACGCAGTATTTT. It translates to CAARTGGGTDTQYF.

J is TRBJ2-2 and V is TRBV5-5, with TRBD2 as a possible D gene (6 bases). Germline CDR1 and CDR2: SGHKS and YYEKEE (reference sequence). CDR3 length: 15 residues. The V and J ends lost 0 bases and 3 bases respectively, with 9 bases between them. DNA of the CDR3: TGTGCCAGCAGCTTGGGTTGGGGGGACACCGGGGAGCTGTTTTTT. Its protein product is CASSLGWGDTGELFF.

V and J are TRBV6-2 or TRBV6-3 and TRBJ1-5; 10 bases fit TRBD1. Germline CDR1 and CDR2: MNHEY and SVGEGT. Trimming at V came to 3 bases and at J to 3 bases, leaving 5 bases not matched to a gene. The CDR3 is made up of 16 amino acids. CDR3 sequence: CASSYRTGGSNQPQHF. DNA of the CDR3: TGTGCCAGCAGTTATCGGACAGGGGGTTCCAATCAGCCCCAGCATTTT.

V and J are TRBV6-6 and TRBJ2-1; 9 positions match TRBD1. There are 14 residues in the CDR3. The germline V gene has CDR1 MNHNY and CDR2 SVGAGI (reference sequence). V shed 7 bases and J 9 bases; nucleotides not matched to a gene: 10. The CDR3 is CASTFNRGQGEQFF. Written as DNA, the CDR3 is TGTGCCAGCACTTTCAACAGGGGGCAGGGTGAGCAGTTCTTC.

The chain carries TRBV4-3 and TRBJ1-2, with 8 bases fitting TRBD1. The CDR3 has 16 residues. Germline V CDR1 and CDR2: LGHNA, YSLEER. J was trimmed by 3 bases and V by 2 bases; bases with no gene match: 8. CDR3 amino acids: CASSQFRDRPHYGYTF. Here the CDR3 DNA reads TGCGCCAGCAGCCAATTCCGGGACAGGCCTCACTATGGCTACACCTTC.

The V call is TRBV7-2, the J call TRBJ2-3, with no clear D. Looked up from germline, CDR1 is SGHTA and CDR2 is FQGNSA. CDR3 length equals 11 residues. Trimming took off 5 bases at V and 11 bases at J, with 11 bases between the two ends. CDR3 amino acids: CASSPIPGQYF. The CDR3, as DNA: TGTGCCAGCAGCCCCATACCAGGGCAGTATTTT.

CDR3 region: CASSLSPGQGNYGYTF. DNA of the CDR3: TGTGCCAGCAGTTTATCTCCCGGACAGGGCAACTATGGCTACACCTTC. V and J are TRBV28 and TRBJ1-2; 8 positions agree with TRBD1. Trimming at V came to 1 base and at J to 2 bases, leaving 6 bases not matched to a gene. The CDR3 has 16 residues. Germline V CDR1 and CDR2: MDHEN, SYDVKM.

CDR3 sequence reads: CASSPNGQGRDTQYF. The CDR3 DNA reads as TGTGCCAGCAGCCCCAACGGACAGGGAAGAGATACGCAGTATTTT. The chain joins TRBV9 to TRBJ2-3; 8 bases are a match to TRBD1. CDR1 is SGDLS and CDR2 is YYNGEE in the germline V gene. The CDR3 length is 15 residues. The J segment lost 5 bases and the V segment lost 4 bases, leaving 9 bases of the junction unmatched.

The V gene is TRBV28, the J gene TRBJ2-1; the match to TRBD2 covers 9 bases. V trimming: 8 bases; J trimming: 6 bases; junction bases outside the gene matches: 11. The CDR3 consists of 15 residues. The germline V gene has CDR1 MDHEN and CDR2 SYDVKM. The CDR3 loop reads CASVPSSGAVNEQFF. The DNA of the CDR3 is TGTGCCAGCGTGCCTTCTAGCGGGGCTGTCAATGAGCAGTTCTTC.

The J gene is TRBJ1-3, the V gene TRBV6-5, with TRBD1 matching over 7 bases. Losses at the gene ends were 5 bases for V and 4 bases for J; bases not matched to a gene: 5. The CDR3 runs 14 residues. Germline V lookup: CDR1 MNHEY, CDR2 SVGAGI. CDR3 bases: TGTGCCAGCAGTCCGAGGGGGCTCGGAAACACCATATATTTT. It encodes CASSPRGLGNTIYF.

Worth noting for this clone: Other DNA sequences within the sample encode an identical CDR3. V gene TRBV3-1 (or the pseudogene TRBV3-2) combines with J gene TRBJ2-7, with D perhaps TRBD2 (5 bases). Deletions cut 5 bases from V and 3 bases from J, with 8 bases between. This CDR3 comprises 12 residues. The germline V gene has CDR1 LGHDT and CDR2 YNNKEL (reference sequence). The CDR3 bases are TGTGCCAGCAGCTCAGGAGGCTACGAGCAGTACTTC. Amino acids: CASSSGGYEQYF.